A single sample gave rise to the 5 T cell receptor beta chains below, sequenced in a study of blood T cell repertoires in COVID-19. This table comes from immunoSEQ multiplex PCR, and its TCRdb copy is limited to in-frame clones, with some not included. The data contain over 600,000 clones, approximately 90% of them singletons. Sequencing was carried out using peripheral blood. The receptors stem from a woman aged 18-30 years with acute or convalescent COVID-19.

The V call is TRBV6-2 or TRBV6-3, the J call TRBJ1-5; 9 bases line up with TRBD1. From germline, CDR1 is MNHEY and CDR2 SVGEGT. Trimming removed 5 bases from V and 5 bases from J; junction bases left unmatched: 4. The CDR3 extends over 14 amino acids. CDR3: CASSPGQGYQPQHF. CDR3 in DNA: TGTGCCAGCAGTCCGGGACAGGGCTATCAGCCCCAGCATTTT.

This chain joins TRBV5-6 and TRBJ2-2, with a possible D match to TRBD1 (6 bases). Germline CDR1 reads SGHDT; CDR2 reads YYEEEE. The ends were cut back, 2 bases at V and 13 bases at J, with 21 bases in the middle. The CDR3 totals 15 residues. As DNA, the CDR3 is TGTGCCAGCAGCTTTGGCACAGGGCCAGTGGTAGTGCTGTTTTTT. Translation gives CASSFGTGPVVVLFF.

This clone was counted a few times. The rearrangement joins TRBV14 to TRBJ1-4, with 9 nucleotides matching TRBD1. Germline CDR1 reads SGHDN; CDR2 reads FVKESK. The CDR3 has 15 residues. V trimming: 4 bases; J trimming: 8 bases; junction bases outside the gene matches: 8. The CDR3 sequence is CASSRKGQGEEKLFF. Here the CDR3 DNA reads TGTGCCAGCAGCCGGAAGGGACAGGGAGAAGAAAAACTGTTTTTT.

This chain links TRBV23-1 with TRBJ1-6; possibly TRBD1 for D (6 bases). TRBV23-1 is labeled an ORF, and its function is uncertain. V was cut by 11 bases and J by 10 bases, with 21 bases left in between. The CDR3 extends over 14 amino acids. The CDR3 loop reads CAVRRGGVGSPLHF. DNA of the CDR3: TGCGCCGTCCGACGAGGGGGGGTCGGATCACCCCTCCACTTT.

This clone has more than one count but fewer than ten. The gene calls are TRBV2 and TRBJ1-1; TRBD1 matches 7 bases. The J segment lost 0 bases and the V segment lost 4 bases, leaving 8 bases of the junction unmatched. Germline CDR1 SNHLY, CDR2 FYNNEI. This CDR3 has 16 residues. CDR3 sequence (DNA): TGTGCCAGCAGTGTTCCACTGACAGGGTTGAACACTGAAGCTTTCTTT. Protein sequence: CASSVPLTGLNTEAFF.